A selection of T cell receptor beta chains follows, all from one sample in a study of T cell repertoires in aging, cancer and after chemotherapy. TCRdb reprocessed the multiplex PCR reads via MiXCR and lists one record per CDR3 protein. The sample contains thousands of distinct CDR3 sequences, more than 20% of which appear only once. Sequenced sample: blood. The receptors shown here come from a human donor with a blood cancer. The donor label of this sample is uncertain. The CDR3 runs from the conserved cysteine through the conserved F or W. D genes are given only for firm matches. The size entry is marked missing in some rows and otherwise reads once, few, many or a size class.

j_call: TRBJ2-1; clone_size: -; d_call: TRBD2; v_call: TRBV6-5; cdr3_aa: CASTTLAGRYNEQFF; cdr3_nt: TGTGCCAGCACCACACTAGCGGGACGATACAATGAGCAGTTCTTC
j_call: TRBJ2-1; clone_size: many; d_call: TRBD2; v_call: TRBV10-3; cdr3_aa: CAISRLAGGDNEQFF; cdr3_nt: TGTGCCATCAGTAGACTAGCGGGAGGGGACAATGAGCAGTTCTTC
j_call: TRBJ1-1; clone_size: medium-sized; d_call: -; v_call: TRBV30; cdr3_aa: CAWSVGGGTEAFF; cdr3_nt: TGTGCCTGGAGTGTTGGAGGGGGCACTGAAGCTTTCTTT
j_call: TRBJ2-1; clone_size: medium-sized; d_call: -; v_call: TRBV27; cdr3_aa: CASSLAPLNYNEQFF; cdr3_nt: TGTGCCAGCAGTTTGGCCCCGTTAAACTACAATGAGCAGTTCTTC
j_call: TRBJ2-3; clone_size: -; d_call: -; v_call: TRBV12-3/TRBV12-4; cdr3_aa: CASFIGGYGTQYF; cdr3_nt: TGTGCCAGCTTCATCGGCGGTTACGGTACGCAGTATTTT
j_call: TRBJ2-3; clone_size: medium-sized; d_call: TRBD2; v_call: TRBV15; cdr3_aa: CATSRLTGLVSTDTQYF; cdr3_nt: TGTGCCACCAGCAGACTCACGGGACTAGTGAGTACAGATACGCAGTATTTT
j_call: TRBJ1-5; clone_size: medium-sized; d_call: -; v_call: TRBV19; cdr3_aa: CASSINDRHQPQHF; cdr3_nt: TGTGCCAGTAGTATCAACGACCGCCATCAGCCCCAGCATTTT
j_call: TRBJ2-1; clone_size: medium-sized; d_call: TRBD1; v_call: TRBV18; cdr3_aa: CASSPGQGAYNEQFF; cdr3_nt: TGTGCCAGCTCACCCGGACAGGGGGCCTACAATGAGCAGTTCTTC
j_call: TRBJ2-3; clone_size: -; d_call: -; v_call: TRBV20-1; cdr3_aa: CSARAAADTQYF; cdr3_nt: TGCAGTGCTAGAGCGGCAGCAGATACGCAGTATTTT
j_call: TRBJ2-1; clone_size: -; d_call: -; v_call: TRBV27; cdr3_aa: CASSFWGDNEQFF; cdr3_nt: TGTGCCAGCAGTTTTTGGGGCGACAATGAGCAGTTCTTC
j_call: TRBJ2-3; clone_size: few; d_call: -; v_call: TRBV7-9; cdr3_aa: CASSLARGYGTDTQYF; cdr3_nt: TGTGCCAGCAGCTTAGCGCGGGGCTACGGAACAGATACGCAGTATTTT
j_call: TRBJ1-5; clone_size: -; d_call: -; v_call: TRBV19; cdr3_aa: CVSSNEGWSNQPQHF; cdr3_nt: TGTGTTAGTAGTAATGAGGGATGGAGCAATCAGCCCCAGCATTTT
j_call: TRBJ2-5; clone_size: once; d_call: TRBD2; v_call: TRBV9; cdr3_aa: CASGKEGLEVETQYF; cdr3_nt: TGTGCCAGCGGGAAAGAGGGACTAGAGGTAGAGACCCAGTACTTC
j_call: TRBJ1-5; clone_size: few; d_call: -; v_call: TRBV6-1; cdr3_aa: CASSKRTENSNQPQHF; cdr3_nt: TGTGCCAGCAGTAAGAGGACAGAGAATAGCAATCAGCCCCAGCATTTT
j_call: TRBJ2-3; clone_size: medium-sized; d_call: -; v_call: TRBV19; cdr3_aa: CASSIGNVGFSADTQYF; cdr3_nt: TGTGCCAGTAGTATCGGTAATGTGGGATTTAGCGCAGATACGCAGTATTTT
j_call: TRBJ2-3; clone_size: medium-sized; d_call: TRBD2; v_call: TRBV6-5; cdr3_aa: CASSHRSGSNTDTQYF; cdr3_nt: TGTGCCAGCAGCCATCGAAGCGGGAGTAACACAGATACGCAGTATTTT
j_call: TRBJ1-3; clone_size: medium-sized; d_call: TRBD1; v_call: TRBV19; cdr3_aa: CASTTGRIRISGNTIYF; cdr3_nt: TGTGCCAGTACGACAGGGCGCATCCGAATCTCTGGAAACACCATATATTTT
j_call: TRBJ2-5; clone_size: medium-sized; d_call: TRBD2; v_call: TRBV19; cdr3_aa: CASSYLAGGQETQYF; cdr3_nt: TGTGCCAGTAGTTACCTTGCGGGGGGGCAAGAGACCCAGTACTTC
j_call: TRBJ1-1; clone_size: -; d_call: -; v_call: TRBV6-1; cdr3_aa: CASKDRVNTEAFF; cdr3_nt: TGTGCCAGCAAAGATAGGGTGAACACTGAAGCTTTCTTT
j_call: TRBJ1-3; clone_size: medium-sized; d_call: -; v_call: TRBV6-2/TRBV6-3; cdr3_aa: CASSPGSTGNTIYF; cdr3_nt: TGTGCCAGCAGTCCCGGGAGCACTGGAAACACCATATATTTT
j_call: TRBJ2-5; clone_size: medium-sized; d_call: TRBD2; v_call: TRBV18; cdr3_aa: CASSPISGGVQETQYF; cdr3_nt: TGTGCCAGCTCACCAATTAGCGGGGGGGTCCAAGAGACCCAGTACTTC
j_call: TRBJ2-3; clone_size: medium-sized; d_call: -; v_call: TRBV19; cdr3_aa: CASRISDTQYF; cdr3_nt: TGTGCCAGTAGGATATCGGATACGCAGTATTTT
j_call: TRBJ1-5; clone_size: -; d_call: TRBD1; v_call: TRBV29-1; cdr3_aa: CSASQGAGGQPQHF; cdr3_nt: TGCAGCGCTTCACAGGGGGCAGGGGGACAGCCCCAGCATTTT
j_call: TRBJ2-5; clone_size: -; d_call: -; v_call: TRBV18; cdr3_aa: CASSPPFRLGRRKEETQYF; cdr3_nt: TGTGCCAGCTCACCACCATTCCGGCTGGGCAGGAGAAAAGAAGAGACCCAGTACTTC
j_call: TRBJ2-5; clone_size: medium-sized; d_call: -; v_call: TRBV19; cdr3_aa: CASSGEGTETQYF; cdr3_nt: TGTGCCAGTAGTGGAGAGGGGACAGAGACCCAGTACTTC
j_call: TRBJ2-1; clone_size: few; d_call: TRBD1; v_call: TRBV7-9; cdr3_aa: CASRDRGWQFF; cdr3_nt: TGTGCCAGCAGAGACAGGGGTTGGCAGTTCTTC
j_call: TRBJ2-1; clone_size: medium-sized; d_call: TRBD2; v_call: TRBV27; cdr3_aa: CASSSHGTSGRAPYNEQFF; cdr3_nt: TGTGCCAGCAGTTCCCACGGGACTAGCGGGAGGGCCCCCTACAATGAGCAGTTCTTC
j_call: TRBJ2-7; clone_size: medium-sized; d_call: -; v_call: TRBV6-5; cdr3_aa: CASSLQGVEQYF; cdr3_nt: TGTGCCAGCAGTTTGCAGGGAGTCGAGCAGTACTTC
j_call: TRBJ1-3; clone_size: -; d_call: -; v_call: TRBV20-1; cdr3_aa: CSARAGGGQGNTIYF; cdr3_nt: TGCAGTGCTAGAGCTGGCGGCGGGCAGGGAAACACCATATATTTT
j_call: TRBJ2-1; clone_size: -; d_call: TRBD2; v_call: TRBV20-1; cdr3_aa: CSATSWTSGRGNEQFF; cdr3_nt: TGCAGTGCCACCTCTTGGACTAGCGGGAGGGGCAATGAGCAGTTCTTC
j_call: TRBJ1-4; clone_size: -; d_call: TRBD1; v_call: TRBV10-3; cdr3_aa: CAISGDRGRNEKLFF; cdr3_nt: TGTGCCATCAGTGGGGACAGGGGAAGGAACGAAAAACTGTTTTTT
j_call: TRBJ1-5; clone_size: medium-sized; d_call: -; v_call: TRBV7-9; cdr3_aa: CASYWGEDQPQHF; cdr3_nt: TGTGCCAGCTACTGGGGGGAGGATCAGCCCCAGCATTTT
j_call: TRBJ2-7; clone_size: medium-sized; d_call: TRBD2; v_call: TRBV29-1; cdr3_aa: CSVAQTSGSVEQYF; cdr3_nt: TGCAGCGTCGCCCAGACTAGCGGGAGTGTAGAGCAGTACTTC
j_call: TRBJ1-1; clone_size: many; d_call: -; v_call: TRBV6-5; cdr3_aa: CASRGRTEAFF; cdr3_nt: TGTGCCAGCCGCGGACGAACTGAAGCTTTCTTT
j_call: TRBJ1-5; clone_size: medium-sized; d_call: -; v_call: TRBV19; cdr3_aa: CATSPGEGGQPQHF; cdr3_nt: TGTGCCACTTCACCAGGGGAAGGAGGTCAGCCCCAGCATTTT
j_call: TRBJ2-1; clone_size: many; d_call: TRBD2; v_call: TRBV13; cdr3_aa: CASSLSGLADNNEQFF; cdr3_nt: TGTGCCAGCAGCTTATCTGGGCTAGCGGATAACAATGAGCAGTTCTTC
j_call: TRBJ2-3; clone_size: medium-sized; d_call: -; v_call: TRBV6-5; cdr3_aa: CASSYKQTISTDTQYF; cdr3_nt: TGTGCCAGCAGTTACAAGCAGACCATCAGCACAGATACGCAGTATTTT
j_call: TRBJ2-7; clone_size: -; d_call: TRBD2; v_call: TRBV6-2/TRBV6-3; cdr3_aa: CASSRGTSVTHEQYF; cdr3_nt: TGTGCCAGCAGCCGCGGGACTAGCGTTACTCACGAGCAGTACTTC
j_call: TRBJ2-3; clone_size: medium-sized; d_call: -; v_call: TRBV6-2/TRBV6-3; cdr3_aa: CASSLIATSTDTQYF; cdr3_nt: TGTGCCAGCAGTTTAATAGCAACTAGCACAGATACGCAGTATTTT
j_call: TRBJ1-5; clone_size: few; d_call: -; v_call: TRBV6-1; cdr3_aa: CASSEARGRVGQPQHF; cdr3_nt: TGTGCCAGCAGTGAAGCAAGAGGGAGAGTGGGTCAGCCCCAGCATTTT
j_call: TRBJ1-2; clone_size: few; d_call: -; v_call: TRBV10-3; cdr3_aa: CAISESTTAYGYTF; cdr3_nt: TGTGCCATCAGTGAGTCGACGACAGCTTATGGCTACACCTTC
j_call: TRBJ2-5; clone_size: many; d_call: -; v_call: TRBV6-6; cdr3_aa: CASSLSGNWKTQYF; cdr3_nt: TGTGCCAGCAGCCTCTCGGGCAATTGGAAGACCCAGTACTTC
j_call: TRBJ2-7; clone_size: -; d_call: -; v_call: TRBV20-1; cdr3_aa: CSASRGHRGGYYEQYF; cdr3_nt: TGCAGTGCTAGTCGGGGGCATCGGGGTGGGTACTACGAGCAGTACTTC
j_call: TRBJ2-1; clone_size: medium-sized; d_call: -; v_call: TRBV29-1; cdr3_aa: CSVDWQGYSEQFF; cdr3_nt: TGCAGCGTTGATTGGCAGGGGTATAGTGAGCAGTTCTTC
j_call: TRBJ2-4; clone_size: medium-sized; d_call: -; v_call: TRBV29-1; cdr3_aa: CSVEDLGPKGPSPAKNIQYF; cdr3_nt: TGCAGCGTTGAAGATCTAGGGCCCAAGGGACCCAGCCCAGCCAAAAACATTCAGTACTTC
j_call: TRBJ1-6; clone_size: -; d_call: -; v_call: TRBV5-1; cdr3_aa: CASSLEANSPLHF; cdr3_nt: TGCGCCAGCAGCTTGGAGGCTAATTCACCCCTCCACTTT
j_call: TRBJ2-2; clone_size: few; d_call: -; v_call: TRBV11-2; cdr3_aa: CASSLRGDNTGELFF; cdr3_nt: TGTGCCAGCAGCTTAAGAGGGGATAACACCGGGGAGCTGTTTTTT
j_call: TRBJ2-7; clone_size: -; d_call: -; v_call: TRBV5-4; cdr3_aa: CANSLGLNEQYF; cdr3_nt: TGTGCCAACAGTCTAGGTTTAAACGAGCAGTACTTC
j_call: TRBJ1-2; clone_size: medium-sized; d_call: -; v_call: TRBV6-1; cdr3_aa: CASSEIAGNYGYTF; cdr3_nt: TGTGCCAGCAGTGAGATAGCAGGGAACTATGGCTACACCTTC
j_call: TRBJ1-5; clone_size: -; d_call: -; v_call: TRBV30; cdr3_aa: CAWSVGGGDQPQHF; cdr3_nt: TGTGCCTGGAGTGTAGGGGGGGGGGATCAGCCCCAGCATTTT
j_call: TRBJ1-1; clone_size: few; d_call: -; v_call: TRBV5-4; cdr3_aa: CASRSMLTANTEAFF; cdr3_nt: TGTGCCAGCAGATCCATGTTGACAGCGAACACTGAAGCTTTCTTT
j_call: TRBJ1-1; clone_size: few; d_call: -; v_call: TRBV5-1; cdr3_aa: CASNKQGNTEAFF; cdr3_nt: TGCGCCAGCAACAAACAGGGAAACACTGAAGCTTTCTTT
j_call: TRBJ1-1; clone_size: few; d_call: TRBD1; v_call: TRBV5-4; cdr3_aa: CASSLGRGQGAVSTEAFF; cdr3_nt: TGTGCCAGCAGCTTGGGAAGGGGACAGGGGGCGGTGAGCACTGAAGCTTTCTTT
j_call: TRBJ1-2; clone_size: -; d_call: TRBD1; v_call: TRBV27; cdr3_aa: CASRVPPGLAGQTNYGYTF; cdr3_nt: TGTGCCAGCAGAGTACCCCCGGGACTAGCGGGACAGACTAACTATGGCTACACCTTC